These T cell receptor beta chains were read from a single sample in a study of CXCR3-negative and CXCR3-positive naive CD8 T cells. TCRdb reprocessed the 5' RACE reads and keeps a single row for each CDR3 protein, giving no DNA. This table lists over 50,000 distinct CDR3 sequences. The material sequenced was naive CXCR3+ CD8+ T cells from blood. These receptors all come from a human donor in good health. Some clones in this sample may be carry-over from other donors' samples. Both conserved end residues are part of each CDR3. The order of the fields is V gene, J gene, CDR3 protein.

v_call: TRBV12-3/TRBV12-4; j_call: TRBJ2-1; cdr3_aa: CASTPGGSYNEQFF
v_call: TRBV12-3/TRBV12-4; j_call: TRBJ1-1; cdr3_aa: CASTSSGANTEAFF
v_call: TRBV7-6; j_call: TRBJ2-6; cdr3_aa: CASSSLAGEPSGANVLTF
v_call: TRBV7-2; j_call: TRBJ2-7; cdr3_aa: CASSQLSGVGEQYF
v_call: TRBV27; j_call: TRBJ2-7; cdr3_aa: CASGDLENEQYF
v_call: TRBV3-1; j_call: TRBJ1-3; cdr3_aa: CASSQEGRAGNTIYF
v_call: TRBV12-3/TRBV12-4; j_call: TRBJ2-5; cdr3_aa: CASRQGLQETQYF
v_call: TRBV7-3; j_call: TRBJ2-7; cdr3_aa: CASSPLSGGHEQYF
v_call: TRBV29-1; j_call: TRBJ2-1; cdr3_aa: CSVEVAAGGPGVHNEQFF
v_call: TRBV5-6; j_call: TRBJ2-5; cdr3_aa: CASSLGRYQETQYF
v_call: TRBV28; j_call: TRBJ2-1; cdr3_aa: CASSSPGPAEIYNEQFF
v_call: TRBV6-5; j_call: TRBJ1-1; cdr3_aa: CASISNTEAFF
v_call: TRBV29-1; j_call: TRBJ2-2; cdr3_aa: CSVDLSGGTGELFF
v_call: TRBV11-2; j_call: TRBJ1-5; cdr3_aa: CASSFGAQPQHF
v_call: TRBV11-2; j_call: TRBJ2-5; cdr3_aa: CASSLRHDSAAQETQYF
v_call: TRBV29-1; j_call: TRBJ2-7; cdr3_aa: CSVEDEDPSGSSGRYEQYF
v_call: TRBV15; j_call: TRBJ2-7; cdr3_aa: CATSGGGEQYF
v_call: TRBV11-1; j_call: TRBJ2-7; cdr3_aa: CASSFEDGPYEQYF
v_call: TRBV29-1; j_call: TRBJ1-1; cdr3_aa: CSVEQGNTEAFF
v_call: TRBV2; j_call: TRBJ2-1; cdr3_aa: CASSLGQGALYNEQFF
v_call: TRBV7-9; j_call: TRBJ1-5; cdr3_aa: CASSLSNSNQPQHF
v_call: TRBV20-1; j_call: TRBJ2-5; cdr3_aa: CSATPGDGAETQYF
v_call: TRBV23-1; j_call: TRBJ1-5; cdr3_aa: CASSLPDTYSNQPQHF
v_call: TRBV15; j_call: TRBJ2-4; cdr3_aa: CATVGLPFNIQYF
v_call: TRBV27; j_call: TRBJ1-5; cdr3_aa: CASSPGTGETQPQHF
v_call: TRBV29-1; j_call: TRBJ2-7; cdr3_aa: CSVESGTSYEQYF
v_call: TRBV20-1; j_call: TRBJ2-3; cdr3_aa: CSARDLGADTQYF
v_call: TRBV7-9; j_call: TRBJ2-3; cdr3_aa: CASSLARFDSDTQYF
v_call: TRBV7-6; j_call: TRBJ2-3; cdr3_aa: CASSLSGGAGRLSTDTQYF
v_call: TRBV27; j_call: TRBJ2-1; cdr3_aa: CASMEASGYNEQFF
v_call: TRBV27; j_call: TRBJ2-5; cdr3_aa: CASGDRGPGETRYF
v_call: TRBV7-2; j_call: TRBJ2-7; cdr3_aa: CASNSWTGATYEQYF
v_call: TRBV5-6; j_call: TRBJ1-2; cdr3_aa: CASSLAGQTQYGYTF
v_call: TRBV7-8; j_call: TRBJ1-1; cdr3_aa: CASSSATSRWDTEAFF
v_call: TRBV7-9; j_call: TRBJ1-6; cdr3_aa: CASRPPTPGQNSPLHF
v_call: TRBV7-9; j_call: TRBJ2-5; cdr3_aa: CASSSLAGEETQYF
v_call: TRBV20-1; j_call: TRBJ1-1; cdr3_aa: CSAIPLEGASTEAFF
v_call: TRBV2; j_call: TRBJ2-2; cdr3_aa: CANKAARDTGELFF
v_call: TRBV20-1; j_call: TRBJ2-1; cdr3_aa: CSAFGFFYNEQFF
v_call: TRBV19; j_call: TRBJ1-1; cdr3_aa: CASSLGLGTEAFF
v_call: TRBV6-2/TRBV6-3; j_call: TRBJ2-2; cdr3_aa: CASSYGAGRTGELFF